A single sample gave rise to the 8 T cell receptor beta chains below, sequenced in a study of cytomegalovirus exposure and HLA in healthy donors. The PCR had 60 Vbeta and 13 Jbeta primers. The repertoire was sequenced with immunoSEQ multiplex PCR; TCRdb's copy has only in-frame clones and lacks some. The table lists 200,000 to 250,000 clones, around 80% of them singletons. The specimen sequenced was PBMCs. The receptor source for this set is a woman aged 55 to 70 in good health and CMV-seropositive.

The chain links TRBV6-5 to TRBJ2-1; 8 nucleotides line up with TRBD2. This CDR3 contains 14 residues. Unmatched junction bases numbered 4, after V lost 6 bases and J lost 3 bases. The germline gives CDR1 MNHEY, CDR2 SVGAGI. The DNA of the CDR3 is TGTGCCAGCAGAGAAGGGACTAGCTACAATGAGCAGTTCTTC. The encoded protein is CASREGTSYNEQFF.

The rearrangement uses TRBV5-1 and TRBJ2-5, with 7 nucleotides matching TRBD1. The CDR3 contains 14 residues. CDR1 is SGHRS, CDR2 YFSETQ, per germline. J gave up 0 bases and V 7 bases, and 6 bases lay outside the gene matches. The CDR3 DNA sequence: TGCGCCAGCGGAATGGACAGGTACCAAGAGACCCAGTACTTC. The encoded protein is CASGMDRYQETQYF.

The chain recombines TRBV5-1 with TRBJ2-3, with 12 bases aligning to TRBD2. CDR1 SGHRS and CDR2 YFSETQ come from the germline V gene. The CDR3 is made up of 16 amino acids. Germline trimming cut 4 bases from V and 2 bases from J; bases unmatched to any gene: 5. The CDR3 region is CASSAGTSGYTDTQYF. The CDR3 DNA sequence: TGCGCCAGCAGCGCGGGGACTAGCGGGTACACAGATACGCAGTATTTT.

The rearrangement links TRBV6-1 to TRBJ2-1, with D possibly TRBD2 on 6 matching bases. The V gene's germline CDR1 is MNHNS and CDR2 SASEGT. V lost 2 bases and J lost 7, with 9 bases in between. The length of the CDR3 is 13 residues. The DNA of the CDR3 is TGTGCCAGCAGTGAATACCGGGGGAATGAGCAGTTCTTC. Its translation: CASSEYRGNEQFF.

There are a few counts of this clone. The chain couples TRBV4-1 to TRBJ2-5; a possible D gene is TRBD2 (7 bases). Trimming shortened V by 3 bases and J by 4 bases, and 21 bases separated the two germline ends. Germline CDR1 reads MGHRA; CDR2 reads YSYEKL. The CDR3 is 17 amino acids. DNA for the CDR3: TGCGCCAGCAGCCAGGAGAGGGGCTGGGGGGGGCCAGAGACCCAGTACTTC. Protein sequence: CASSQERGWGGPETQYF.

The J gene is TRBJ2-2, the V gene TRBV18, with a weak D call TRBD1 (6 bases). V lost 4 bases to trimming and J lost 1 base, with 16 bases between them. The CDR3 has 17 amino acids. Germline V gives CDR1 KGHSH, CDR2 LQKENI. Here the CDR3 DNA reads TGTGCCAGCTCACGAGGGGCCGGGACATTGAACACCGGGGAGCTGTTTTTT. It translates to CASSRGAGTLNTGELFF.

The chain recombines TRBV28 with TRBJ2-1; 7 bases agree with TRBD1. V trimming: 4 bases; J trimming: 7 bases; junction bases outside the gene matches: 7. This CDR3 has 14 amino acids. CDR1 and CDR2 from the germline V gene are MDHEN and SYDVKM. CDR3 sequence reads: CASSSGTAINEQFF. In DNA form, the CDR3 reads TGTGCCAGCAGTTCCGGGACAGCGATTAATGAGCAGTTCTTC. Together with reference TRBV28 and TRBJ2-1, the CDR3 gives the full variable domain: DVKVTQSSRYLVKRTGEKVFLECVQDMDHENMFWYRQDPGLGLRLIYFSYDVKMKEKGDIPEGYSVSREKKERFSLILESASTNQTSMYLCASSSGTAINEQFFGPGTRLTVL.

This clone has more than one count but fewer than ten. The same CDR3 can be traced to other DNA sequences in this sample. The chain couples TRBV4-2 to TRBJ2-3; 8 bases map to TRBD2. This CDR3 spans 18 amino acids. V trimming: 0 bases; J trimming: 2 bases; junction bases outside the gene matches: 10. Germline CDR1 and CDR2: LGHNA and YNFKEQ. The CDR3 region is CASSQDQGLAGPTDTQYF. DNA for the CDR3: TGTGCCAGCAGCCAAGATCAGGGGCTAGCGGGCCCCACAGATACGCAGTATTTT.